This T cell receptor (beta chain) was recorded in a study of T cell changes during pregnancy in multiple sclerosis. Libraries were prepared by immunoSEQ multiplex PCR; TCRdb keeps only in-frame clonotypes and omits some of them. The sample contains fewer than 60,000 clones, 91% of which appear only once. Losses at the gene ends were 5 bases for V and 1 base for J; bases not matched to a gene: 3. Germline-derived CDR1 and CDR2 are MNHEY and SVGAGI. The CDR3 runs to 15 residues. The receptor comes from a female donor in good health, enrolled as a control in a pregnancy study. V gene TRBV6-5 combines with J gene TRBJ2-2; 8 nucleotides agree with TRBD1. Material: peripheral blood, obtained after pregnancy. The CDR3 is CASSTDRGNTGELFF. CDR3 DNA sequence: TGTGCCAGCAGTACCGACAGGGGGAACACCGGGGAGCTGTTTTTT.